The rows below give T cell receptor beta chains drawn from one sample of a study of cytomegalovirus exposure and HLA in healthy donors. Clones were sequenced by immunoSEQ multiplex PCR, and TCRdb holds only the in-frame ones, with some missing. The sample contains about 160,000 clones, around 80% of which appear only once. Source material: PBMCs. Receptors originate from a woman aged 50 to 60 in good health and CMV-seropositive. The CDR3 runs from the conserved cysteine through the conserved F or W. Each record gives: CDR3 length, clone size, D gene, J gene, V gene, CDR3 DNA, CDR3 protein. The D gene is left open where the match is weak. Clone size, where shown, is once, few, many, or a class for clones that have expanded.

length: 13
size: few
D: NA
J: TRBJ1-1
V: TRBV18
DNA: TGTGCCAGCTCACCACAGCAGAACACTGAAGCTTTCTTT
CDR3: CASSPQQNTEAFF

length: 16
size: NA
D: NA
J: TRBJ2-3
V: TRBV28
DNA: TGTGCCAGCACCGAGGGCTATCCCCCAGACACAGATACGCAGTATTTT
CDR3: CASTEGYPPDTDTQYF

length: 13
size: few
D: TRBD1
J: TRBJ1-2
V: TRBV6-5
DNA: TGTGCCAGCAGTACCCGGACAGGGGTAGGCTACACCTTC
CDR3: CASSTRTGVGYTF

length: 13
size: NA
D: NA
J: TRBJ2-5
V: TRBV30
DNA: TGTGCCTGGAGTGTAAACATGCAAGAGACCCAGTACTTC
CDR3: CAWSVNMQETQYF

length: 16
size: NA
D: TRBD2
J: TRBJ2-3
V: TRBV27
DNA: TGTGCCAGCAGTTTAGTAGCGGGGGGCCAAGCAGATACGCAGTATTTT
CDR3: CASSLVAGGQADTQYF

length: 14
size: NA
D: NA
J: TRBJ2-3
V: TRBV9
DNA: TGTGCCAGCAGCTGGCGGGTCGGCACAGATACGCAGTATTTT
CDR3: CASSWRVGTDTQYF

length: 12
size: few
D: NA
J: TRBJ1-1
V: TRBV4-2
DNA: TGTGCCAGCAGCCAAGGAGGGGAGGGAGCTTTCTTT
CDR3: CASSQGGEGAFF

length: 14
size: few
D: TRBD1
J: TRBJ2-5
V: TRBV18
DNA: TGTGCCAGCTCACTCCTGGGACAGGGGGAGACCCAGTACTTC
CDR3: CASSLLGQGETQYF

length: 16
size: few
D: TRBD2
J: TRBJ2-3
V: TRBV7-9
DNA: TGTTCCAGCAGCTCCGGACTAGCGGGAGCGTCGGATACGCAGTATTTT
CDR3: CSSSSGLAGASDTQYF

length: 18
size: once
D: TRBD2
J: TRBJ2-3
V: TRBV7-9
DNA: TGTTCCAGCAGCTTAGGAAGGACTAGCGGGGACAGCACAGATACGCAGTATTTT
CDR3: CSSSLGRTSGDSTDTQYF

length: 15
size: few
D: NA
J: TRBJ1-1
V: TRBV9
DNA: TGTGCCAGCAGCGGCGGGGGAGCCTGGAACACTGAAGCTTTCTTT
CDR3: CASSGGGAWNTEAFF

length: 12
size: NA
D: NA
J: TRBJ2-2
V: TRBV7-2
DNA: TGTGCCAGCGGCACAAACACCGGGGAGCTGTTTTTT
CDR3: CASGTNTGELFF

length: 17
size: NA
D: TRBD1
J: TRBJ2-1
V: TRBV18
DNA: TGTGCCAGCTCACCACCGACTGGGACAGGATCCTACAATGAGCAGTTCTTC
CDR3: CASSPPTGTGSYNEQFF

length: 16
size: once
D: NA
J: TRBJ1-5
V: TRBV6-1
DNA: TGTGCCAGCAGTGATGCGTATAGGGGTCCCCATCAGCCCCAGCATTTT
CDR3: CASSDAYRGPHQPQHF

length: 14
size: NA
D: TRBD1
J: TRBJ2-3
V: TRBV7-9
DNA: TGTGCCAGCAAGCGACAGGGCTCCACAGATACGCAGTATTTT
CDR3: CASKRQGSTDTQYF

length: 12
size: NA
D: NA
J: TRBJ2-7
V: TRBV11-2
DNA: TGTGCCAGCAGCTTAGCAACCTACGAGCAGTACTTC
CDR3: CASSLATYEQYF

length: 13
size: NA
D: NA
J: TRBJ1-2
V: TRBV5-4
DNA: TGTGCCAGCACCGCAGGGGCTAACTATGGCTACACCTTC
CDR3: CASTAGANYGYTF

length: 15
size: NA
D: TRBD1
J: TRBJ1-6
V: TRBV4-3
DNA: TGCGCCAGCAGCCGCCGGACAGGGGGCAATTCACCCCTCCACTTT
CDR3: CASSRRTGGNSPLHF

length: 12
size: NA
D: NA
J: TRBJ1-4
V: TRBV19
DNA: TGTGCCAGTAGTATGAGGGCGGAAAAACTGTTTTTT
CDR3: CASSMRAEKLFF

length: 18
size: few
D: TRBD1
J: TRBJ2-6
V: TRBV7-9
DNA: TGTGCCAGCATCCAAAAGGGGGCAGGGGCGGGTGGGGCCAACGTCCTGACTTTC
CDR3: CASIQKGAGAGGANVLTF

length: 13
size: NA
D: NA
J: TRBJ1-4
V: TRBV29-1
DNA: TGCAGCGCCCGGGCGGGCGGTAATGAAAAACTGTTTTTT
CDR3: CSARAGGNEKLFF

length: 17
size: once
D: TRBD1
J: TRBJ2-5
V: TRBV11-1
DNA: TGTGCCAGCAGCTTAGCCCCTGATGGCAGGGGGCAAGAGACCCAGTACTTC
CDR3: CASSLAPDGRGQETQYF

length: 12
size: once
D: NA
J: TRBJ2-7
V: TRBV28
DNA: TGTGCCATACAGGGCAGCTACTACGAGCAGTACTTC
CDR3: CAIQGSYYEQYF

length: 13
size: NA
D: TRBD2
J: TRBJ2-3
V: TRBV19
DNA: TGTGCCAGTAGGCCCCGGGGGGATTCGACGCAGTATTTT
CDR3: CASRPRGDSTQYF

length: 16
size: once
D: TRBD2
J: TRBJ2-5
V: TRBV13
DNA: TGTGCCAGCAGCCCATGGGGCGGGGGGGCCCCAGAGACCCAGTACTTC
CDR3: CASSPWGGGAPETQYF

length: 15
size: NA
D: TRBD2
J: TRBJ2-5
V: TRBV10-3
DNA: TGTGCCATCAGTGAGAGGGAGGGTGCCCAAGAGACCCAGTACTTC
CDR3: CAISEREGAQETQYF

length: 18
size: NA
D: NA
J: TRBJ2-6
V: TRBV5-1
DNA: TGCGCCAGCAGCTTGGCAGGGACTCTCCTCTCTGGGGCCAACGTCCTGACTTTC
CDR3: CASSLAGTLLSGANVLTF

length: 15
size: NA
D: TRBD2
J: TRBJ2-2
V: TRBV4-1
DNA: TGCGCCAGCAGCCAGTCTAGCGGGACGGCCGGGGAGCTGTTTTTT
CDR3: CASSQSSGTAGELFF

length: 13
size: NA
D: NA
J: TRBJ1-1
V: TRBV18
DNA: TGTGCCAGCTCACCGGGACAGAACACTGAAGCTTTCTTT
CDR3: CASSPGQNTEAFF

length: 15
size: NA
D: TRBD1
J: TRBJ2-3
V: TRBV28
DNA: TGTGCCAGCACCTATGGGACAGGAAACACAGATACGCAGTATTTT
CDR3: CASTYGTGNTDTQYF

length: 14
size: NA
D: NA
J: TRBJ1-1
V: TRBV19
DNA: TGTGCCAGTAGCCAAGCCCATATGAACACTGAAGCTTTCTTT
CDR3: CASSQAHMNTEAFF

length: 13
size: NA
D: NA
J: TRBJ1-1
V: TRBV27
DNA: TGTGCCAGCAGCTTCCGTTCGAACACTGAAGCTTTCTTT
CDR3: CASSFRSNTEAFF

length: 15
size: once
D: TRBD1
J: TRBJ1-5
V: TRBV2
DNA: TGTGCCAGCAGTCCCGGACAGGGAGCAAGGCAGCCCCAGCATTTT
CDR3: CASSPGQGARQPQHF

length: 13
size: NA
D: NA
J: TRBJ2-1
V: TRBV9
DNA: TGTGCCAGCAGCGTATCCCCTCGCAATGAGCAGTTCTTC
CDR3: CASSVSPRNEQFF

length: 14
size: NA
D: TRBD2
J: TRBJ2-7
V: TRBV19
DNA: TGTGCCAGTACGAGGACTAGCGGGGCCTACGAGCAGTACTTC
CDR3: CASTRTSGAYEQYF